The rows below give T cell receptor beta chains drawn from one sample of a study of T-cell reconstitution after alpha-beta-depleted transplantation in children. TCRdb passed the PCR reads through MiXCR, listing each CDR3 protein once. The sample shows around 110,000 distinct CDR3 sequences, over 9% of them seen only once. Sequences were derived from PBMCs, sampled before TCRalphabeta/CD19-depleted stem cell transplant. Source of these receptors: a boy between 2 and 15 years old with acute lymphoblastic leukemia, due to receive a stem cell transplant. The CDR3 runs from the conserved cysteine through the conserved F or W. The D gene is left open where the match is weak. Some rows mark clone size as missing; the rest say once, few, many or name a class of expanded clone.

NA,TRBV30,TRBJ2-1,few,TGTGCCTGGTACCGGGACTATGAGCAGTTCTTC,CAWYRDYEQFF
NA,TRBV11-2,TRBJ1-1,NA,TGTGCCAGCAGCTTAGTCGGGCGGGAAGCTTTCTTT,CASSLVGREAFF
TRBD1,TRBV5-1,TRBJ1-4,few,TGCGCCAGCAGCTTGGCCAGGGGGGGGACTAATGAAAAACTGTTTTTT,CASSLARGGTNEKLFF
TRBD2,TRBV28,TRBJ2-7,NA,TGTGCCAGCAGTTTAAGAGGGAGGGGTTCCTACGAGCAGTACTTC,CASSLRGRGSYEQYF
TRBD1,TRBV12-3/TRBV12-4,TRBJ2-6,NA,TGTGCCAGCACCTGGACAGGGGTAGGTGGGGCCAACGTCCTGACTTTC,CASTWTGVGGANVLTF
NA,TRBV5-1,TRBJ1-2,many,TGCGCCAGCAGCTTGGAGAGTCTCTCCTATGGCTACACCTTC,CASSLESLSYGYTF
NA,TRBV3-1,TRBJ2-1,many,TGTGCCAGCAGCCTTTTAGTTAATGAGCAGTTCTTC,CASSLLVNEQFF
NA,TRBV2,TRBJ2-2,many,TGTGCCAGCAGGATTGGCGGCGGATCCACCGGGGAGCTGTTTTTT,CASRIGGGSTGELFF
TRBD1,TRBV5-6,TRBJ2-7,few,TGTGCCAGCAGCCGGGACAGCTTAAGCTCCTACGAGCAGTACTTC,CASSRDSLSSYEQYF
NA,TRBV20-1,TRBJ2-7,NA,TGCAGTGCTAGTTTTAGTGCTAGTTCCTACGAGCAGTACTTC,CSASFSASSYEQYF
TRBD2,TRBV6-1,TRBJ2-1,many,TGTGCCAGCAGCCCGGGAGGTCCTCCCTACAATGAGCAGTTCTTC,CASSPGGPPYNEQFF
NA,TRBV6-6,TRBJ2-1,NA,TGTGCCAGCAGTTGGCCTGTGGAGGGGCAGTTCTTC,CASSWPVEGQFF
TRBD1,TRBV28,TRBJ2-5,few,TGTGCCAGTTCTTCCGGGACAGGGTATATGAAGACCCAGTACTTC,CASSSGTGYMKTQYF
NA,TRBV5-1,TRBJ2-5,NA,TGCGCCAGCAGCCATGGGGAGACCCAGTACTTC,CASSHGETQYF
NA,TRBV7-9,TRBJ2-2,NA,TGTGCCAGCAGCTACATTTGGGGAGACACCGGGGAGCTGTTTTTT,CASSYIWGDTGELFF
NA,TRBV29-1,TRBJ2-2,few,TGCAGCGTCATGACCGGGGGAACCGGGGAGCTGTTTTTT,CSVMTGGTGELFF
NA,TRBV25-1,TRBJ2-1,NA,TGTGCCAGCAGTCGAACATACCGGTCTATCAATGAGCAGTTCTTC,CASSRTYRSINEQFF
NA,TRBV7-8,TRBJ1-1,few,TGTGCCAGCAGCATACCCTTCGTTGGAAGCGAAGCTTTCTTT,CASSIPFVGSEAFF